A selection of T cell receptor beta chains follows, all from one sample in a study of human T cells and chemical hapten exposure. MiXCR, applied by TCRdb to the RACE reads, yields one record per CDR3 protein. The table lists over 95,000 distinct CDR3 sequences, roughly an eighth of them singletons. The sequenced sample was whole blood, obtained in connection with sensitization to the hapten diphenylcyclopropenone (DPC). These TCRs come from a woman aged 40 to 50 with alopecia areata. Some clones in this sample may be carry-over from other donors' samples. CDR3s include the opening cysteine and the closing phenylalanine or tryptophan. D genes are given only for firm matches. A row's size may be missing; if present it is once, few, many or a size class.

d_gene,j_gene,len,abundance,v_gene,CDR3aa,CDR3nt
NA,TRBJ2-3,17,NA,TRBV7-2,CASSLEGVAGGLDTQYF,TGTGCCAGCAGCTTAGAAGGCGTAGCTGGAGGTCTTGATACGCAGTATTTT
NA,TRBJ2-2,17,NA,TRBV24-1,CATSAPIFGPHTGELFF,TGTGCCACCAGTGCCCCTATCTTTGGGCCCCACACCGGGGAGCTGTTTTTT
TRBD2,TRBJ2-5,20,once,TRBV5-1,CASSLIPSPSGSKVQETQYF,TGCGCCAGCAGCTTGATCCCGTCGCCTAGCGGGAGCAAAGTACAAGAGACCCAGTACTTC
TRBD2,TRBJ2-2,18,many,TRBV7-9,CASRSTGASGSNTGELFF,TGTGCCAGCAGGTCTACCGGGGCTAGCGGGTCGAACACCGGGGAGCTGTTTTTT
TRBD1,TRBJ1-2,15,few,TRBV27,CASSPQGAPNYGYTF,TGTGCCAGCAGCCCCCAGGGGGCCCCTAACTATGGCTACACCTTC
NA,TRBJ2-1,13,NA,TRBV29-1,CSVRPPTYNEQFF,TGCAGCGTTCGCCCTCCTACCTACAATGAGCAGTTCTTC
NA,TRBJ1-6,14,few,TRBV6-6,CASSFRGNNSPLHF,TGTGCCAGCAGTTTCAGGGGAAATAATTCACCCCTCCACTTT
TRBD1,TRBJ1-1,14,few,TRBV7-9,CASSLAQGGTEAFF,TGTGCCAGCAGCTTAGCCCAGGGGGGCACTGAAGCTTTCTTT
NA,TRBJ1-2,13,many,TRBV29-1,CSVEPTVYYGYTF,TGCAGCGTTGAACCTACAGTATACTATGGCTACACCTTC
TRBD2,TRBJ2-1,14,few,TRBV20-1,CSASSGRFYNEQFF,TGCAGTGCAAGTAGCGGGAGGTTTTACAATGAGCAGTTCTTC
TRBD2,TRBJ2-1,15,many,TRBV28,CASRPSGRTYNEQFF,TGTGCCAGCAGACCGAGCGGGAGAACCTACAATGAGCAGTTCTTC
TRBD1,TRBJ2-7,16,few,TRBV5-6,CASTKPHPDRVGEQYF,TGTGCCAGCACCAAACCGCATCCTGACAGGGTGGGAGAGCAGTACTTC
NA,TRBJ2-5,14,NA,TRBV20-1,CSARDSRGAETQYF,TGCAGTGCTAGAGATTCACGGGGGGCGGAGACCCAGTACTTC
NA,TRBJ2-7,14,many,TRBV29-1,CSVEDQIGMGKKYF,TGCAGCGTTGAAGATCAGATAGGTATGGGGAAGAAGTACTTC
TRBD2,TRBJ2-1,18,few,TRBV24-1,CATSDFGGPSGMYNEQFF,TGTGCCACCAGTGATTTTGGGGGCCCTAGCGGGATGTACAATGAGCAGTTCTTC
NA,TRBJ2-7,14,NA,TRBV7-2,CASSLNMFRYEQYF,TGTGCCAGCAGCTTAAACATGTTCCGCTACGAGCAGTACTTC
NA,TRBJ2-7,12,NA,TRBV28,CASRGARDEQYF,TGTGCCAGCCGCGGGGCTCGGGACGAGCAGTACTTC
NA,TRBJ2-1,13,many,TRBV28,CASSPPSWTEQFF,TGTGCCAGCAGCCCCCCTAGCTGGACTGAGCAGTTCTTC
NA,TRBJ1-1,14,NA,TRBV19,CASSMTNMNTEAFF,TGTGCCAGTAGTATGACAAACATGAACACTGAAGCTTTCTTT
TRBD1,TRBJ1-5,15,few,TRBV7-6,CASSPTGGPYQPQHF,TGTGCCAGCAGCCCCACAGGGGGTCCCTATCAGCCCCAGCATTTT
TRBD2,TRBJ2-1,14,NA,TRBV9,CASESSGSRGEQFF,TGTGCCAGCGAGAGTAGCGGGAGTCGCGGTGAGCAGTTCTTC
NA,TRBJ2-7,16,NA,TRBV18,CASSPGGGSISYEQYF,TGTGCCAGCTCACCGGGTGGGGGGAGCATTTCGTACGAGCAGTACTTC
NA,TRBJ2-3,13,few,TRBV7-2,CVSRSGSTDTQYF,TGTGTCAGCCGGAGCGGGAGCACAGATACGCAGTATTTT
TRBD1,TRBJ2-3,14,NA,TRBV12-3/TRBV12-4,CASTLGQITDTQYF,TGTGCCAGCACCCTGGGACAGATCACAGATACGCAGTATTTT
NA,TRBJ1-6,16,NA,TRBV7-9,CASSSDASSYNSPLHF,TGTGCCAGCAGCTCGGACGCGAGCTCCTATAATTCACCCCTCCACTTT
NA,TRBJ1-5,14,NA,TRBV6-1,CASSEANDRDLVHF,TGTGCCAGCAGTGAAGCGAACGACCGGGACCTCGTGCATTTT
NA,TRBJ2-1,11,NA,TRBV7-9,CASSLVQGWFF,TGTGCCAGCAGCTTAGTACAGGGATGGTTCTTC
TRBD2,TRBJ2-1,16,few,TRBV12-3/TRBV12-4,CASSSAAGGLWGEQFF,TGTGCCAGCAGTTCCGCCGCGGGAGGACTTTGGGGTGAGCAGTTCTTC
NA,TRBJ2-7,15,few,TRBV20-1,CSARISWDNSYEQYF,TGCAGTGCTAGAATCAGCTGGGACAACTCCTACGAGCAGTACTTC
NA,TRBJ2-1,16,NA,TRBV27,CASTEKPGSSYNEQFF,TGTGCCAGCACCGAAAAACCTGGGAGCTCCTACAATGAGCAGTTCTTC